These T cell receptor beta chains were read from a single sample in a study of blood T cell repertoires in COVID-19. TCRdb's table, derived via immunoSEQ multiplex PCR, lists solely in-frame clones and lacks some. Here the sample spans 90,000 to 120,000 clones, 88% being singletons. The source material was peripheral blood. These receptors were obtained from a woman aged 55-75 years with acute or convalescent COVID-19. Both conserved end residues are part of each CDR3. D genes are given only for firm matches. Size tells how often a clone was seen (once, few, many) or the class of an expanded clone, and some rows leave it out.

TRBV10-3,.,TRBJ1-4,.,CAISEAVVGDNEKLFF,TGTGCCATCAGTGAAGCCGTGGTAGGAGATAATGAAAAACTGTTTTTT
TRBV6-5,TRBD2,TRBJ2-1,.,CASTPSGGNNEQFF,TGTGCCAGCACCCCTAGCGGGGGTAACAATGAGCAGTTCTTC
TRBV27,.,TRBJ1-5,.,CASRGYSNQPQHF,TGTGCCAGCCGAGGGTATAGCAATCAGCCCCAGCATTTT
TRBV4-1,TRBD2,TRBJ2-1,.,CASSQVPGGPPEQFF,TGCGCCAGCAGCCAAGTTCCGGGAGGACCCCCTGAGCAGTTCTTC
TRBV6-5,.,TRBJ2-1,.,CASVAREWTQFF,TGTGCCAGCGTTGCCAGGGAATGGACGCAGTTCTTC
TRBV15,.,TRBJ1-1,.,CATSEGLKNTEAFF,TGTGCCACCAGCGAAGGACTGAAGAACACTGAAGCTTTCTTT
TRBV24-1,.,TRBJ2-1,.,CATSDLRYRDNEQFF,TGTGCCACCAGTGATTTGAGGTACCGGGACAATGAGCAGTTCTTC
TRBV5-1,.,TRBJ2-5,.,CASSGGGFQETQYF,TGCGCCAGCAGCGGGGGCGGTTTTCAAGAGACCCAGTACTTC
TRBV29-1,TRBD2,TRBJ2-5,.,CSVVWTSGRTETQYF,TGCAGCGTTGTTTGGACTAGCGGGAGGACGGAGACCCAGTACTTC
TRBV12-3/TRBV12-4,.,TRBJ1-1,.,CASSLTGNTEAFF,TGTGCCAGCAGTCTGACAGGGAACACTGAAGCTTTCTTT
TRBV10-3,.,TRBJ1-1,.,CAISGHLNTEAFF,TGTGCCATCAGTGGACACTTGAACACTGAAGCTTTCTTT
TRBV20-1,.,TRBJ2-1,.,CSASIASSYNEQFF,TGCAGTGCTAGTATCGCGAGCTCCTACAATGAGCAGTTCTTC
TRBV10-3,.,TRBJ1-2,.,CAIAIQSNEPNYGYTF,TGTGCCATTGCAATACAGAGTAATGAGCCAAACTATGGCTACACCTTC
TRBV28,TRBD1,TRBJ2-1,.,CATPGQGGGEQFF,TGTGCCACTCCGGGACAGGGCGGCGGTGAGCAGTTCTTC
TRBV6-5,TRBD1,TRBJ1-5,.,CASRGQGNQPQHF,TGTGCCAGCAGGGGACAGGGGAACCAGCCCCAGCATTTT
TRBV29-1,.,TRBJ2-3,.,CSVVGTSTDTQYF,TGCAGCGTTGTTGGGACTAGCACAGATACGCAGTATTTT
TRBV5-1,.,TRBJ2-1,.,CASRIDHPGYNEQFF,TGCGCCAGCAGAATCGACCATCCGGGCTACAATGAGCAGTTCTTC
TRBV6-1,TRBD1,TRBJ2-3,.,CASSAGTAAIRDTQYF,TGTGCCAGCAGTGCCGGGACAGCTGCTATTAGGGATACGCAGTATTTT
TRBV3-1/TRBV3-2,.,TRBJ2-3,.,CASSRDFTDTQYF,TGTGCCAGCAGCCGGGACTTCACAGATACGCAGTATTTT
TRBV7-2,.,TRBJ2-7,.,CASSFTGTQYEQYF,TGTGCCAGCAGCTTTACCGGGACTCAATACGAGCAGTACTTC
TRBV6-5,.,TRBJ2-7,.,CASSFRDTGYEQYF,TGTGCCAGCAGTTTCCGGGACACCGGTTACGAGCAGTACTTC
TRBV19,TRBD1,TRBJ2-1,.,CASSLTGTGYNEQFF,TGTGCCAGTAGTCTAACCGGGACAGGGTACAATGAGCAGTTCTTC
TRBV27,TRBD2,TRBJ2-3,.,CASSSSGRGTDTQYF,TGTGCCAGCAGTTCCAGCGGGAGGGGCACAGATACGCAGTATTTT
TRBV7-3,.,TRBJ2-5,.,CASSLWVRETQYF,TGTGCCAGCAGCTTATGGGTGAGGGAGACCCAGTACTTC
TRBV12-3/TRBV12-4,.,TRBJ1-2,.,CASSREGAYGYTF,TGTGCCAGCAGTAGGGAAGGGGCCTATGGCTACACCTTC
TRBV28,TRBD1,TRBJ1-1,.,CATHEQGDGTEAFF,TGTGCCACCCACGAGCAGGGGGACGGCACTGAAGCTTTCTTT
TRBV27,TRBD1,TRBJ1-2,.,CASSARQGETFNYGYTF,TGTGCCAGCAGCGCTAGACAGGGGGAAACCTTTAACTATGGCTACACCTTC
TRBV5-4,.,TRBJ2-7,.,CASSSDGLPYEQYF,TGTGCCAGCAGCTCAGACGGACTCCCCTACGAGCAGTACTTC
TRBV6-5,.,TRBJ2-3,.,CASSQPGTDTQYF,TGTGCCAGCAGTCAGCCCGGGACAGATACGCAGTATTTT
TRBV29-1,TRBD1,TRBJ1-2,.,CSVDIPQGSYGYTF,TGCAGCGTTGATATACCACAGGGGAGCTATGGCTACACCTTC
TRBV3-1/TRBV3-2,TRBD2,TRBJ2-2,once,CASRPGLAGGTGELFF,TGTGCCAGCAGACCGGGACTAGCGGGAGGAACCGGGGAGCTGTTTTTT
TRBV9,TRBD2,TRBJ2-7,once,CASSDGLAGKGYEQYF,TGTGCCAGCAGCGACGGACTAGCGGGAAAGGGTTACGAGCAGTACTTC
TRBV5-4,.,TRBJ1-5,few,CASSLAGGNQPQHF,TGTGCCAGCAGCTTGGCCGGGGGCAATCAGCCCCAGCATTTT
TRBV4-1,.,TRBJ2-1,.,CASSQEGPGLAGKYNEQFF,TGCGCCAGCAGCCAAGAAGGGCCGGGCTTGGCGGGGAAATACAATGAGCAGTTCTTC
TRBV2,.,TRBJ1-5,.,CASSDGQGFWQPQHF,TGTGCCAGCAGTGACGGCCAGGGGTTTTGGCAGCCCCAGCATTTT
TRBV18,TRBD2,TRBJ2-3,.,CASSPLAGTSGSRPTDTQYF,TGTGCCAGCTCACCATTAGCCGGGACTAGCGGGAGCCGTCCGACAGATACGCAGTATTTT
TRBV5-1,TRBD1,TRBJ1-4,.,CASSLGQGATNEKLFF,TGCGCCAGCAGCTTGGGACAGGGGGCAACTAATGAAAAACTGTTTTTT
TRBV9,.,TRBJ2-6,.,CASSRGLSGANVLTF,TGTGCCAGCAGCCGAGGACTCTCTGGGGCCAACGTCCTGACTTTC
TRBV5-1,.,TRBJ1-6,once,CASSLQDLNSPLHF,TGCGCCAGCAGCTTACAGGACCTCAATTCACCCCTCCACTTT
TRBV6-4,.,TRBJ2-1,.,CASSLVVGLTYNEQFF,TGTGCCAGCAGTCTAGTTGTGGGACTCACCTACAATGAGCAGTTCTTC
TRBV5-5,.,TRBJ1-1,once,CASSLRRGPNTEAFF,TGTGCCAGCAGCTTGCGTCGGGGTCCGAACACTGAAGCTTTCTTT
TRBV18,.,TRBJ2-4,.,CASSARVGAKNIQYF,TGTGCCAGCTCGGCCAGGGTCGGAGCCAAAAACATTCAGTACTTC
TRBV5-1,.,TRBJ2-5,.,CASSLWGRGIEETQYF,TGCGCCAGCAGCTTGTGGGGCAGGGGAATTGAAGAGACCCAGTACTTC
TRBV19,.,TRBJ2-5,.,CASSIRERETQYF,TGTGCCAGTAGTATAAGGGAGCGGGAGACCCAGTACTTC
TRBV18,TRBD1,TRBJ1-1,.,CASSAGGTEAFF,TGTGCCAGCTCAGCAGGGGGCACTGAAGCTTTCTTT
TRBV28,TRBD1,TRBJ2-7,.,CASSLWGDSYEQYF,TGTGCCAGCAGTTTATGGGGGGACAGCTACGAGCAGTACTTC
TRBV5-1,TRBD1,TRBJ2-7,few,CASTGQEVYEQYF,TGCGCCAGCACGGGACAGGAGGTATACGAGCAGTACTTC
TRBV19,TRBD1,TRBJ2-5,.,CASSQDDRGVGETQYF,TGTGCCAGTAGCCAAGACGACAGGGGAGTAGGAGAGACCCAGTACTTC
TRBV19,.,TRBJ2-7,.,CASSRFDGSYEQYF,TGTGCCAGTAGTCGGTTTGATGGGAGCTACGAGCAGTACTTC
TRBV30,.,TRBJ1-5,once,CAWSRTVGNQPQHF,TGTGCCTGGAGTCGGACAGTAGGCAATCAGCCCCAGCATTTT
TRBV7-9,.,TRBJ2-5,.,CASSQSAYQETQYF,TGTGCCAGCAGTCAGAGCGCGTACCAAGAGACCCAGTACTTC
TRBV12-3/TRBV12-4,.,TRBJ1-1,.,CASRSDTEAFF,TGTGCCAGCAGATCGGACACTGAAGCTTTCTTT
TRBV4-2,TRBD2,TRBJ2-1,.,CASSQVAGVSNEQFF,TGTGCCAGCAGCCAAGTAGCGGGAGTGTCCAATGAGCAGTTCTTC
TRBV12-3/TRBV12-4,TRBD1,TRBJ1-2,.,CASIPGQGQGYTF,TGTGCCAGCATCCCGGGACAGGGGCAAGGCTACACCTTC
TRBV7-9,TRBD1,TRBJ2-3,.,CASSSGTADITDTQYF,TGTGCCAGCAGCTCCGGGACAGCAGATATCACAGATACGCAGTATTTT
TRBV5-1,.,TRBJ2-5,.,CASSFLSSGQETQYF,TGCGCCAGCAGCTTCCTAAGTAGCGGTCAAGAGACCCAGTACTTC
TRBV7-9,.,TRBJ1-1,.,CASSPTRGANTEAFF,TGTGCCAGCAGCCCGACTCGGGGGGCGAACACTGAAGCTTTCTTT
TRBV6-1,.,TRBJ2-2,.,CASSELSRYTGELFF,TGTGCCAGCAGTGAACTTTCCAGATACACCGGGGAGCTGTTTTTT